These T cell receptor beta chains were read from a single sample in a study of Graves' ophthalmopathy and Graves' hyperthyroidism. Using its own MiXCR run on the multiplex PCR reads, TCRdb lists one record per CDR3 protein. The table shows approximately 640,000 distinct CDR3 sequences, with just over 40% occurring only once. What was sequenced was peripheral blood. All receptors come from an adult man with Graves' ophthalmopathy. Each CDR3 is given with its conserved first and last residue. The D gene is left open where the match is weak. Not all rows give a size; the values are once, few, many and, for expanded clones, a class.

TRBV6-1	-	TRBJ1-4	few	CATPGLEKLFF	TGTGCCACCCCGGGACTTGAAAAACTGTTTTTT
TRBV30	-	TRBJ1-1	many	CAWSVRTYTEAFF	TGTGCCTGGAGCGTTAGGACCTACACTGAAGCTTTCTTT
TRBV29-1	-	TRBJ2-5	-	CSVLATETQYF	TGCAGCGTGTTAGCCACCGAGACCCAGTACTTC
TRBV6-5	TRBD2	TRBJ2-5	many	CASRKSGRARETQYF	TGTGCCAGCAGAAAGAGCGGGAGGGCCAGGGAGACCCAGTACTTC
TRBV12-3/TRBV12-4	-	TRBJ2-5	many	CASSPLVGGQETQYF	TGTGCCAGCAGTCCCCTGGTGGGCGGGCAAGAGACCCAGTACTTC
TRBV7-8	-	TRBJ1-2	-	CASTPTGYRHGYTF	TGTGCCAGCACCCCCACAGGGTACCGTCATGGCTACACCTTC
TRBV10-3	TRBD2	TRBJ2-5	many	CAISELAGVETQYF	TGTGCCATCAGTGAACTAGCGGGGGTGGAGACCCAGTACTTC
TRBV7-6	-	TRBJ1-2	once	CASSVGAGNGYGYTF	TGTGCCAGCAGCGTCGGGGCAGGGAACGGCTATGGCTACACCTTC
TRBV10-2	-	TRBJ1-2	many	CASSESTRLRGYTF	TGCGCCAGCAGTGAGTCGACAAGGTTACGGGGCTACACCTTC
TRBV6-1	-	TRBJ2-7	few	CASITGPYEQYF	TGTGCCAGCATCACAGGTCCATACGAGCAGTACTTC
TRBV7-9	TRBD1	TRBJ2-7	-	CASSLSGFLGQGTPISYEQYF	TGTGCCAGCAGCTTATCCGGTTTTTTGGGACAGGGGACTCCCATCTCCTACGAGCAGTACTTC
TRBV7-2	-	TRBJ2-2	-	CASSPPGANTGELFF	TGTGCCAGCTCACCCCCGGGGGCCAACACCGGGGAGCTGTTTTTT
TRBV2	-	TRBJ2-5	-	CASSQDTRGRETQYF	TGTGCCAGCAGCCAAGATACTCGGGGGCGAGAGACCCAGTACTTC
TRBV20-1	-	TRBJ2-7	-	CSLSREYEQYF	TGCAGTTTATCTCGGGAGTACGAGCAGTACTTC
TRBV25-1	TRBD1	TRBJ1-2	-	CASSGQGVDSNYGYTF	TGTGCCAGCAGTGGACAGGGTGTAGATTCCAATTATGGCTACACCTTC
TRBV12-3/TRBV12-4	TRBD1	TRBJ1-2	many	CASSLTGNYGYTF	TGTGCCAGCAGCCTGACAGGGAACTATGGCTACACCTTC
TRBV29-1	-	TRBJ1-3	many	CSSGSGNTIYF	TGCAGCTCCGGCTCTGGAAACACCATATATTTT
TRBV12-3/TRBV12-4	-	TRBJ2-5	few	CASSLGGGLGETQYF	TGTGCCAGCAGTCTGGGGGGGGGGCTGGGGGAGACCCAGTACTTC
TRBV12-5	TRBD1	TRBJ1-3	few	CASGRGTGSSGNTIYF	TGTGCTAGTGGTCGAGGGACAGGCAGCTCTGGAAACACCATATATTTT
TRBV14	-	TRBJ2-6	-	CASSLSVIWGAGANVLTF	TGTGCCAGCAGCTTGTCGGTCATTTGGGGGGCTGGGGCCAACGTCCTGACTTTC
TRBV24-1	TRBD2	TRBJ2-7	-	CATRGRASYEQYF	TGTGCCACCCGCGGGAGGGCCTCCTACGAGCAGTACTTC
TRBV6-9	-	TRBJ1-5	few	CASSYSLRSATGYNQPQHF	TGTGCCAGCAGTTATTCCCTCCGCTCAGCGACGGGTTACAATCAGCCCCAGCATTTT
TRBV7-2	-	TRBJ1-6	-	CASSSYYDSPLHF	TGTGCCAGCAGCTCGTACTATGATTCACCCCTCCACTTT
TRBV12-5	-	TRBJ2-7	-	CASGLNELFF	TGTGCTAGTGGTTTGAATGAGCTGTTCTTC
TRBV12-3/TRBV12-4	-	TRBJ1-5	many	CASSQRQAGQPQHF	TGTGCCAGCAGTCAACGACAGGCTGGCCAGCCCCAGCATTTT
TRBV19	-	TRBJ1-1	-	CASTSGAARF	TGTGCCAGTACCAGCGGGGCGGCACGATTT
TRBV27	-	TRBJ2-2	-	CASYWSGELFF	TGTGCCAGCTATTGGAGCGGGGAGCTGTTTTTT
TRBV12-3/TRBV12-4	TRBD1	TRBJ2-5	-	CASTDWDRGRETQYF	TGTGCCAGCACCGACTGGGACAGGGGGCGCGAGACCCAGTACTTC
TRBV24-1	TRBD1	TRBJ1-2	many	CATSDAGTGHGYTF	TGTGCCACCAGTGACGCCGGGACAGGGCATGGCTACACCTTC
TRBV9	TRBD1	TRBJ2-3	-	CASSEGAGGFTDTQYF	TGTGCCAGCAGTGAGGGGGCAGGGGGCTTCACAGATACGCAGTATTTT
TRBV10-3	TRBD1	TRBJ1-6	-	CAISESWTGDSPLHF	TGTGCCATCAGTGAGTCTTGGACAGGGGATTCACCCCTCCACTTT
TRBV27	-	TRBJ2-2	few	CASSSHLDTGELFF	TGTGCCAGCAGTTCTCACCTAGACACCGGGGAGCTGTTTTTT
TRBV7-9	-	TRBJ2-7	-	CASSPLVIRRRDSYEQYF	TGTGCCAGCAGCCCTCTCGTAATCCGACGCAGGGATTCCTACGAGCAGTACTTC
TRBV7-2	-	TRBJ2-2	many	CASRRGWQYSGELFF	TGTGCCAGCAGGCGCGGGTGGCAGTACTCCGGGGAGCTGTTTTTT
TRBV7-6	TRBD2	TRBJ2-5	many	CASSLEARTSGIETQYF	TGTGCCAGCAGCTTAGAGGCGCGGACTAGCGGGATTGAGACCCAGTACTTC
TRBV10-3	-	TRBJ1-1	many	CAISAGSGSEAFF	TGTGCCATCAGTGCTGGGAGCGGCTCTGAAGCTTTCTTT
TRBV14	-	TRBJ1-3	many	CASSHPPGLNTIYF	TGTGCCAGCAGCCATCCCCCCGGCCTAAACACCATATATTTT
TRBV29-1	-	TRBJ1-2	-	CSALPGRVSDGYTF	TGCAGCGCATTACCGGGCAGGGTATCGGATGGCTACACCTTC
TRBV25-1	TRBD1	TRBJ1-2	-	CAGQGLYGYTF	TGTGCCGGACAGGGCCTCTATGGCTACACCTTC
TRBV20-1	-	TRBJ1-3	-	CSAAPLGDAGNTIYF	TGCAGTGCCGCCCCCCTCGGGGACGCCGGAAACACCATATATTTT
TRBV18	TRBD1	TRBJ2-7	few	CASSPMDRAEQYF	TGTGCCAGCTCACCCATGGACAGGGCCGAGCAGTACTTC
TRBV5-5	TRBD1	TRBJ1-2	-	CASSQQGQNYGYTF	TGTGCCAGCAGCCAACAGGGACAGAACTATGGCTACACCTTC
TRBV20-1	TRBD1	TRBJ2-5	many	CSARNRDRKETQYF	TGCAGTGCTAGAAACCGGGACAGGAAAGAGACCCAGTACTTC
TRBV2	TRBD1	TRBJ2-5	-	CASSELERGRATQYF	TGTGCCAGCAGTGAATTGGAAAGGGGGCGCGCGACCCAGTACTTC
TRBV7-8	TRBD2	TRBJ2-7	-	CASSPPGLAGGIDYEQYF	TGTGCCAGCTCACCACCGGGACTAGCGGGGGGGATTGACTACGAGCAGTACTTC
TRBV24-1	TRBD1	TRBJ2-2	many	CATSDSQGQVGGELFF	TGTGCCACCAGTGATTCCCAAGGACAGGTCGGCGGGGAGCTGTTTTTT
TRBV29-1	TRBD1	TRBJ1-4	-	CSVDTQGASVDEKLFF	TGCAGCGTTGACACCCAGGGGGCCTCTGTAGACGAAAAACTGTTTTTT
TRBV6-6	-	TRBJ2-5	few	CASSYQGFQETQYF	TGTGCCAGCAGTTACCAGGGATTCCAAGAGACCCAGTACTTC
TRBV12-3/TRBV12-4	TRBD1	TRBJ1-5	once	CASRTGLNSQPQHF	TGTGCCAGCAGGACAGGGTTAAACAGTCAGCCCCAGCATTTT
TRBV20-1	-	TRBJ2-6	few	CSARDGANVLTF	TGCAGTGCTAGAGATGGGGCCAACGTCCTGACTTTC
TRBV5-1	-	TRBJ2-5	-	CASSVREVETQYF	TGTGCCAGCAGTGTGAGGGAGGTCGAGACCCAGTACTTC